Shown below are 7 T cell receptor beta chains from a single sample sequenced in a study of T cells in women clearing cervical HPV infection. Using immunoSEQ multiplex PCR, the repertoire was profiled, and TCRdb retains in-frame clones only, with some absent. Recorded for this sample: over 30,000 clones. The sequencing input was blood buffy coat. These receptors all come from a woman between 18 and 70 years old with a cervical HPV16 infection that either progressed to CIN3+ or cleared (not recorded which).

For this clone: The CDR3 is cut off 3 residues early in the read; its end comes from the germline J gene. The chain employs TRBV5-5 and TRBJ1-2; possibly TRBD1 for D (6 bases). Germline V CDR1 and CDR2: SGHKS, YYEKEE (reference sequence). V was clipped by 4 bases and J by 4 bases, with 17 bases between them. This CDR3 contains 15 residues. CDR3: CASSLTSGQGYGYTF. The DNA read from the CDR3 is TGTGCCAGCAGCCTTACCTCGGGACAAGGCTATGGC. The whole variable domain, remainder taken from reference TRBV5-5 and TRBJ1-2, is DAGVTQSPTHLIKTRGQQVTLRCSPISGHKSVSWYQQVLGQGPQFIFQYYEKEERGRGNFPDRFSARQFPNYSSELNVNALLLGDSALYLCASSLTSGQGYGYTFGSGTRLTVV.

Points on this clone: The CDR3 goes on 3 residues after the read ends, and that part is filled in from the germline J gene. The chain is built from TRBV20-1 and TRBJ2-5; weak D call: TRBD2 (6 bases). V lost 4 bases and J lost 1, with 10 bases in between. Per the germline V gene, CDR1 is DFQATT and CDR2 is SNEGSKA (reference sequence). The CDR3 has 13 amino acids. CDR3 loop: CSAMRDFQETQYF. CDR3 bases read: TGCAGTGCTATGAGGGACTTCCAAGAGACC.

The CDR3 bases that were read are TGTGCCAGTAGTACGACAGGGCTTAATCAGCCC. This sequence encodes CASSTTGLNQP. In full, the CDR3 reads CASSTTGLNQPQHF. The J gene is TRBJ1-5, the V gene TRBV19; 7 nucleotides match TRBD1. The read halts 3 residues ahead of the CDR3 end, with the missing end drawn from the germline J gene. V dropped 4 bases and J dropped 4; count of bases not matched to a gene: 4. The germline V gene encodes CDR1 LNHDA and CDR2 SQIVND (reference sequence). The CDR3 has 14 amino acids.

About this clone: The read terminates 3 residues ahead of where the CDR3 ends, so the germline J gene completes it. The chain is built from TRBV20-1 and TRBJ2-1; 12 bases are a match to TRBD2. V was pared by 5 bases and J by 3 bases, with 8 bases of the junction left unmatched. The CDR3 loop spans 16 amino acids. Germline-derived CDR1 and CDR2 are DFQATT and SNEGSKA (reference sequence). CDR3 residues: CSAGRPGLAGYNEQFF. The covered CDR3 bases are TGCAGTGCTGGAAGGCCGGGACTAGCGGGCTACAATGAG.

The CDR3 loop reads CAWSVGVTSLTEQFF. Incomplete CDR3 DNA: TGTGCCTGGAGTGTAGGGGTTACCTCGTTGACTGAG. The chain has TRBV30 and TRBJ2-1; tentatively, D is TRBD1 (5 bases). The CDR3 goes on 3 residues after the read ends, and that part is filled in from the germline J gene. V was trimmed by 0 bases and J by 9 bases, leaving 18 bases between them. The germline gives CDR1 GTSNPN, CDR2 SVGIG (reference sequence). CDR3 length: 15 residues.

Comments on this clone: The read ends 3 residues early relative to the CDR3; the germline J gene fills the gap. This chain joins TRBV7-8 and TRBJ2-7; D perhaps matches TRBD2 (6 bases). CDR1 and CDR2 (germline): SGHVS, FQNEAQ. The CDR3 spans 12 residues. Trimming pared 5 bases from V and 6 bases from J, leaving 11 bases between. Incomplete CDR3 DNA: TGTGCCAGCAGCGTTGGGGGGAGCGAG. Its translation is CASSVGGSE. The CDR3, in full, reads CASSVGGSEQYF.

The sequenced part of the CDR3 DNA is TGTGCCAGCTCACCACCGCGTAGCGGGGGCCCCCTAGGAGAGACC. Translation: CASSPPRSGGPLGET. The entire CDR3 reads CASSPPRSGGPLGETQYF. The chain joins TRBV18 to TRBJ2-5; 9 bases line up with TRBD2. The read falls 3 residues short of the CDR3 end, and the missing part is taken from the germline J gene. The V and J ends lost 0 bases and 4 bases, in that order; junction bases with no gene match: 12. Germline V lookup: CDR1 KGHSH, CDR2 LQKENI. This CDR3 has 18 amino acids.